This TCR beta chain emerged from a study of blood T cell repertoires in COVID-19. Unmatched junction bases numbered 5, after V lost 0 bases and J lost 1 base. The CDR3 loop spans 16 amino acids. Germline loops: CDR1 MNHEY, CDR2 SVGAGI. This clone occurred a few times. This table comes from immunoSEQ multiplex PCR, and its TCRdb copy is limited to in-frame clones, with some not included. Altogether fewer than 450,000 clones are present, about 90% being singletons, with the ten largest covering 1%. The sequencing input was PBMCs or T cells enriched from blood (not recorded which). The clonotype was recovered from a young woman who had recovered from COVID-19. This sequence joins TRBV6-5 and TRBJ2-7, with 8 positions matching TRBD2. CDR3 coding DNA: TGTGCCAGCAGTTACTCACCGGCGGGGGGTTCCTACGAGCAGTACTTC. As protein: CASSYSPAGGSYEQYF.